This T cell receptor beta chain stems from a study of T cell repertoires in cytomegalovirus infection. TCRdb re-called the reads with MiXCR, one entry per CDR3 protein. The sample contains almost 500,000 distinct CDR3 sequences, over 9% of which appear only once. This CDR3 is built from 14 residues. Germline values: CDR1 GTSNPN, CDR2 SVGIG (reference sequence). The V and J ends lost 7 bases and 0 bases, in that order; junction bases with no gene match: 6. In this sample, this clonotype turned up many times. Sequencing was done on a sample of PBMCs. The sequence was collected from a human donor in good health (CMV status not recorded). Some clones in this sample may be carry-over from other donors' samples. V and J are TRBV30 and TRBJ1-5; TRBD1 matches at 7 bases. CDR3 in amino acids: CAYSTGISNQPQHF. CDR3 DNA: TGTGCCTATTCGACAGGGATTAGCAATCAGCCCCAGCATTTT.